The 11 T cell receptor beta chains listed next were all sequenced from one sample in a study of PD-L1 blockade in urothelial cancer. The time point is: peripheral blood 6 weeks after treatment start. Clones were read by immunoSEQ multiplex PCR, and TCRdb kept only the in-frame ones, dropping some. The sample has 45,000 to 55,000 clones, about 86% seen once. Sample: PBMCs, taken around atezolizumab (anti-PD-L1) treatment. Receptors originate from a man in his sixties with urothelial cancer.

J is TRBJ1-1 and V is TRBV7-9; D gene uncertain. The germline V gene has CDR1 SEHNR and CDR2 FQNEAQ (reference sequence). This CDR3 comprises 12 residues. V lost 5 bases and J lost 5, with 9 bases in between. The CDR3 spells CASSPRLTEAFF. The CDR3 DNA follows: TGTGCCAGCAGCCCCCGACTAACTGAAGCTTTCTTT.

The J gene is TRBJ2-7, the V gene TRBV5-1; 7 nucleotides match TRBD1. After removal of 1 base from V and 3 bases from J, the junction contained 13 bases not matched to a gene. The germline V gene has CDR1 SGHRS and CDR2 YFSETQ. CDR3 length equals 17 residues. CDR3 in DNA: TGCGCCAGCAGCTTGTCATTTGGGACAGTGGGCGACTACGAGCAGTACTTC. It specifies CASSLSFGTVGDYEQYF.

V and J are TRBV27 and TRBJ1-4, with D uncertain. CDR1 and CDR2 from the germline V gene are MNHEY and SMNVEV (reference sequence). The CDR3 consists of 15 residues. V was clipped by 4 bases and J by 7 bases, with 16 bases between them. The CDR3, as DNA: TGTGCCAGCAGTTCCTCCGGCTGGGCTGGTGAAAAACTGTTTTTT. Translating it yields CASSSSGWAGEKLFF.

The genes are TRBV29-1 and TRBJ1-1; no reliable D call. Germline V lookup: CDR1 SQVTM, CDR2 ANQGSEA. The CDR3 is made up of 14 amino acids. Trimming cost V 7 bases and J 0 bases, with 15 bases left between them. CDR3 bases: TGCAGCGCCCTCTGGGCCAATATGAACACTGAAGCTTTCTTT. Translated: CSALWANMNTEAFF.

The chain employs TRBV7-2 and TRBJ2-7, with TRBD2 matching over 11 bases. The CDR3 is made up of 17 amino acids. The germline V gene has CDR1 SGHTA and CDR2 FQGNSA. After removal of 0 bases from V and 7 bases from J, the junction contained 11 bases not matched to a gene. The chain's CDR3 is CASSLAPSGGFHDEQYF. The CDR3 region has the DNA TGTGCCAGCAGCTTAGCGCCTAGCGGGGGGTTCCACGATGAGCAGTACTTC.

This clone was observed once. The chain uses TRBV19 and TRBJ1-2; perhaps TRBD1 as D (6 bases). In germline, CDR1 is LNHDA, CDR2 SQIVND (reference sequence). Trimming pared 5 bases from V and 8 bases from J, leaving 12 bases between. The CDR3 is 12 residues long. The CDR3 coding sequence is TGTGCCAGTAGTGCTCAGGGGAGAGGCTACACCTTC. It encodes CASSAQGRGYTF.

The chain couples TRBV9 to TRBJ1-3, with D possibly being TRBD1 (5 bases). V was clipped by 8 bases and J by 0 bases, with 12 bases between them. The CDR3 has 14 amino acids. Germline V CDR1 and CDR2: SGDLS, YYNGEE. CDR3 region: CARTPGGSGNTIYF. The CDR3 nucleotides are TGTGCCAGGACCCCCGGGGGCTCTGGAAACACCATATATTTT. The full variable domain, rest sourced from reference TRBV9 and TRBJ1-3, is DSGVTQTPKHLITATGQRVTLRCSPRSGDLSVYWYQQSLDQGLQFLIQYYNGEERAKGNILERFSAQQFPDLHSELNLSSLELGDSALYFCARTPGGSGNTIYFGEGSWLTVV.

V and J are TRBV6-6 and TRBJ1-2, with D perhaps TRBD1 (6 bases). Per the germline V gene, CDR1 is MNHNY and CDR2 is SVGAGI (reference sequence). V was trimmed by 0 bases and J by 7 bases, leaving 12 bases between them. This CDR3 is built from 14 residues. In DNA, the CDR3 is TGTGCCAGCAGTTACTCGACGGGGGGCGGTGGCTACACCTTC. This sequence encodes CASSYSTGGGGYTF.

The rearrangement links TRBV2 to TRBJ1-2; 7 positions match TRBD1. Germline CDR1 SNHLY, CDR2 FYNNEI. This CDR3 comprises 12 residues. With V trimmed by 8 bases and J by 2 bases, 2 bases remained unmatched. The DNA of the CDR3 is TGTGCCAGCCGGGACAGAAACTATGGCTACACCTTC. It translates to CASRDRNYGYTF.

On this clone itself: A read error may account for a junction end that differs from germline. The CDR3 region is CASSSDRGYEQYF. CDR3 nucleotides: TGTGCTAGCAGCTCCGACAGGGGCTACGAGCAGTACTTC. This sequence joins TRBV7-7 and TRBJ2-7; TRBD1 matches at 8 bases. The germline V gene has CDR1 SSHAT and CDR2 FNYEAQ (reference sequence). The CDR3 is 13 residues long.

The table lists this clone with a few counts. The rearrangement uses TRBV6-6 and TRBJ2-7, with D maybe TRBD1 (6 bases). V dropped 2 bases and J dropped 2 bases, with 13 bases sitting between them. Germline V lookup: CDR1 MNHNY, CDR2 SVGAGI (reference sequence). The CDR3 has 15 amino acids. The CDR3 nucleotides read TGTGCCAGCAGTTACCTCAGACAGGATACCTACGAGCAGTACTTC. Amino acid sequence: CASSYLRQDTYEQYF.